These 25 T cell receptor beta chains originate from one sample sequenced in a study of cytomegalovirus exposure and HLA in healthy donors. Use of 60 Vbeta and 13 Jbeta primers characterized the PCR. Clones were sequenced by immunoSEQ multiplex PCR, and TCRdb holds only the in-frame ones, with some missing. The table records 150,000 to 200,000 clones, roughly four fifths of them present only once. Sample: PBMCs. These receptors were collected from a man in his forties or fifties in good health and CMV-seropositive.

The chain has TRBV27 and TRBJ2-7; 9 bases are a match to TRBD1. Looked up from germline, CDR1 is MNHEY and CDR2 is SMNVEV (reference sequence). V lost 4 bases, J lost 2 bases, and 6 bases stayed unmatched. This CDR3 has 15 amino acids. This CDR3 is CASSSRTGVPYEQYF. As DNA, the CDR3 is TGTGCCAGCAGTTCCCGGACAGGGGTCCCCTACGAGCAGTACTTC.

The chain employs TRBV7-3 and TRBJ1-2, with a possible D match to TRBD1 (6 bases). V lost 5 bases to trimming and J lost 4 bases, with 14 bases between them. The germline CDR1 and CDR2 sequences are SGHTA and FQGTGA. The CDR3 sequence is 14 residues long. The chain's CDR3 is CASSPGGGLYGYTF. CDR3 coding DNA: TGTGCCAGCAGCCCCGGGGGGGGCCTCTATGGCTACACCTTC.

V gene TRBV11-2 combines with J gene TRBJ2-3; TRBD2 is a possible D gene (6 bases). V lost 4 bases and J lost 2, with 13 bases in between. The CDR3 loop spans 15 amino acids. Germline-derived CDR1 and CDR2 are SGHAT and FQNNGV. The CDR3 region is CASSSGLKLTDTQYF. CDR3 DNA sequence: TGTGCCAGCAGCTCCGGACTAAAACTCACAGATACGCAGTATTTT.

CDR3 in amino acids: CASSLSGGMSGYTF. The CDR3, as DNA: TGCGCCAGCAGCTTGTCTGGAGGGATGAGTGGCTACACCTTC. The rearrangement uses TRBV5-1 and TRBJ1-2; no clear D. The CDR3 extends over 14 amino acids. The V gene lost 1 base and the J gene lost 7 bases, with 14 bases spanning the gap. Germline CDR1 is SGHRS and CDR2 is YFSETQ. The full variable domain, completed using reference TRBV5-1 and TRBJ1-2, is KAGVTQTPRYLIKTRGQQVTLSCSPISGHRSVSWYQQTPGQGLQFLFEYFSETQRNKGNFPGRFSGRQFSNSRSEMNVSTLELGDSALYLCASSLSGGMSGYTFGSGTRLTVV.

The table lists this clone with a count of one. This chain connects TRBV29-1 to TRBJ2-7; 8 bases fit TRBD1. Germline V gene sequence: CDR1 SQVTM, CDR2 ANQGSEA. The CDR3 consists of 13 residues. The junction had 4 bases not matched to a gene; V was cut back by 6 bases and J by 0 bases. CDR3 coding DNA: TGCAGCGTCCCGGGACAGGTCTCCTACGAGCAGTACTTC. Translated: CSVPGQVSYEQYF.

The rearrangement links TRBV19 to TRBJ2-3; possible D gene TRBD1, 6 bases. V was trimmed by 5 bases and J by 3 bases, leaving 12 bases between them. The CDR3 consists of 14 residues. Per germline, CDR1 LNHDA and CDR2 SQIVND (reference sequence). The chain's CDR3 is CASSLGTLTDTQYF. The CDR3 DNA reads TGTGCCAGTAGTCTCGGGACATTAACAGATACGCAGTATTTT.

This rearrangement joins TRBV19 to TRBJ2-4; tentatively, D is TRBD2 (5 bases). Trimming cost V 3 bases and J 0 bases, with 9 bases left between them. This CDR3 is built from 15 residues. The germline gives CDR1 LNHDA, CDR2 SQIVND (reference sequence). In DNA form, the CDR3 reads TGTGCCAGTAGTATTGACGGACTAGCCAAAAACATTCAGTACTTC. Encoded protein: CASSIDGLAKNIQYF.

The rearrangement links TRBV11-3 to TRBJ2-3; D is unclear. The CDR3 has 14 residues. With 3 bases removed from V and 0 bases from J, the gap between germline ends came to 7 bases. CDR1 and CDR2 (germline): SGHNT, YENEEA. Written as DNA, the CDR3 is TGTGCCAGCAGCTTTCGGTATAGCACAGATACGCAGTATTTT. Its translation: CASSFRYSTDTQYF.

In this sample, this clone turned up a few times. The chain combines TRBV6-1 with TRBJ2-1; D is possibly TRBD1 (6 bases). Germline V gene data show CDR1 as MNHNS and CDR2 as SASEGT. V dropped 2 bases and J dropped 2 bases, with 10 bases sitting between them. This CDR3 is 15 amino acids long. CDR3 region: CASSEFGDTYNEQFF. The CDR3 bases are TGTGCCAGCAGTGAATTCGGGGACACCTACAATGAGCAGTTCTTC.

The CDR3 protein is CAISDEMNTEAFF. The CDR3 coding sequence is TGTGCCATCAGTGATGAGATGAACACTGAAGCTTTCTTT. The gene calls are TRBV10-3 and TRBJ1-1; no clear D. Germline values: CDR1 ENHRY, CDR2 SYGVKD. With 3 bases removed from V and 0 bases from J, the gap between germline ends came to 5 bases. The CDR3 has 13 amino acids.

The DNA for the CDR3 is TGTGCCAGCAGCACGGGACTACTCGAGCCCTACGAGCAGTACTTC. Amino acid sequence: CASSTGLLEPYEQYF. The chain employs TRBV7-2 and TRBJ2-7; 7 bases are shared with TRBD2. V lost 5 bases and J lost 2; bases outside the gene matches: 9. Looked up from germline, CDR1 is SGHTA and CDR2 is FQGNSA. CDR3 size: 15 residues.

The J gene is TRBJ2-6, the V gene TRBV27; no definite D call. The V gene lost 2 bases and the J gene lost 1 base, with 3 bases spanning the gap. Germline V lookup: CDR1 MNHEY, CDR2 SMNVEV (reference sequence). This CDR3 has 14 residues. The CDR3 bases are TGTGCCAGCAGTTTACTGTCTGGGGCCAACGTCCTGACTTTC. It is translated as CASSLLSGANVLTF.

This sequence joins TRBV30 and TRBJ1-5, with D possibly being TRBD1 (6 bases). CDR1 is GTSNPN, CDR2 SVGIG, per germline (reference sequence). Between the trimmed V and J ends, which lost 0 bases and 6 bases, there was a span of 9 bases. The CDR3 extends over 13 amino acids. CDR3 amino acids: CAWSVQGGQPQHF. The CDR3 DNA sequence: TGTGCCTGGAGTGTACAGGGCGGTCAGCCCCAGCATTTT.

The chain is built from TRBV10-3 and TRBJ2-6; D may be TRBD2 (5 bases). The CDR3 has 20 amino acids. V was pared by 4 bases and J by 0 bases, with 22 bases between. Germline V gene lookup returns CDR1 ENHRY and CDR2 SYGVKD. CDR3 protein: CAISVVGLTRDNSGANVLTF. The CDR3 DNA reads TGTGCCATCAGTGTGGTCGGTCTTACTAGAGATAACTCTGGGGCCAACGTCCTGACTTTC.

The CDR3 region is CASSVVGAGESIAFF. The CDR3 DNA sequence: TGTGCCAGCAGCGTAGTAGGGGCAGGGGAGAGCATAGCTTTCTTT. The chain joins TRBV9 to TRBJ1-1, with D perhaps TRBD1 (6 bases). Trimming pared 0 bases from V and 10 bases from J, leaving 19 bases between. The length of the CDR3 is 15 residues. Germline lookup yields CDR1 SGDLS and CDR2 YYNGEE.

The CDR3 here is CASSLRAENYGYTF. CDR3 sequence (DNA): TGCGCCAGCAGCTTGCGCGCGGAAAACTATGGCTACACCTTC. J is TRBJ1-2 and V is TRBV5-1; D remains unclear. The CDR3 consists of 14 residues. Germline CDR1 reads SGHRS; CDR2 reads YFSETQ. V was clipped by 1 base and J by 2 bases, with 9 bases between them.

J is TRBJ2-7 and V is TRBV9; TRBD1 might be the D (6 bases). The CDR3 runs 14 residues. Germline CDR1 and CDR2: SGDLS and YYNGEE. V was pared by 0 bases and J by 2 bases, with 9 bases between. The CDR3 DNA reads as TGTGCCAGCAGCGTAGATTCAGGGGCCTACGAGCAGTACTTC. This encodes CASSVDSGAYEQYF.

The count of this clone is one. This sequence joins TRBV27 and TRBJ2-5, with 11 nucleotides matching TRBD2. The DNA end is more similar to TRBJ2-7, so the J call may be wrong. The CDR3 has 15 amino acids. Germline V gene data show CDR1 as MNHEY and CDR2 as SMNVEV (reference sequence). In DNA form, the CDR3 reads TGTGCCAGCCGTCCGGGACTAGCGGAAGCCTACGAGCAGTACTTC. This encodes CASRPGLAEAYEQYF.

V is TRBV6-5 and J is TRBJ1-1, with 8 bases aligning to TRBD1. This CDR3 is built from 15 residues. V gave up 6 bases and J gave up 0 bases; unmatched junction bases: 6. CDR1 is MNHEY, CDR2 SVGAGI, per germline. The CDR3 region is CASSPDRVMNTEAFF. CDR3 coding DNA: TGTGCCAGCAGCCCGGACAGGGTAATGAACACTGAAGCTTTCTTT.

The V and J genes are TRBV30 and TRBJ2-2; D is ambiguous. The V gene lost 4 bases and the J gene lost 2 bases, with 11 bases spanning the gap. CDR1 is GTSNPN, CDR2 SVGIG, per germline (reference sequence). This CDR3 is 14 amino acids long. CDR3 in amino acids: CAWKRGVNTGELFF. The DNA for the CDR3 is TGTGCCTGGAAGCGAGGAGTAAACACCGGGGAGCTGTTTTTT.

The chain joins TRBV5-1 to TRBJ1-1, with D perhaps TRBD1 (5 bases). Germline CDR1 SGHRS, CDR2 YFSETQ. The CDR3 consists of 17 residues. V lost 3 bases and J lost 4, with 22 bases in between. The CDR3 DNA reads TGCGCCAGCAGCTACGTAAGCGGGGGACCGGTGGCCACTGAAGCTTTCTTT. Translated: CASSYVSGGPVATEAFF.

The genes are TRBV5-1 and TRBJ2-1, with 10 bases that match TRBD2. The CDR3 has 14 amino acids. V trimming: 3 bases; J trimming: 10 bases; junction bases outside the gene matches: 7. Looked up from germline, CDR1 is SGHRS and CDR2 is YFSETQ. CDR3 in amino acids: CASSSSLAGEEQFF. Written as DNA, the CDR3 is TGCGCCAGCAGCTCCTCCCTAGCGGGGGAGGAGCAGTTCTTC.

The chain combines TRBV6-5 with TRBJ2-5, with 9 bases lining up with TRBD2. The better agreement between TRBJ2-7 and the DNA end casts doubt on the J call. CDR3 length equals 13 residues. Per the germline V gene, CDR1 is MNHEY and CDR2 is SVGAGI. CDR3 in DNA: TGTGCCAGCAGCTCCGGGACTAGCTTCGAGCAGTACTTC. The encoded protein is CASSSGTSFEQYF.

The chain recombines TRBV6-1 with TRBJ2-2; D is undetermined. The germline gives CDR1 MNHNS, CDR2 SASEGT. Trimming cost V 6 bases and J 4 bases, with 6 bases left between them. This CDR3 has 12 residues. The CDR3 here is CASRSPTGELFF. As DNA, the CDR3 is TGTGCCAGCAGATCTCCCACCGGGGAGCTGTTTTTT.

The V and J genes are TRBV28 and TRBJ2-7, with D possibly TRBD2 on 6 matching bases. The V gene lost 7 bases and the J gene lost 2 bases, with 15 bases spanning the gap. CDR3 length: 14 residues. CDR1 is MDHEN and CDR2 is SYDVKM in the germline V gene. The CDR3 DNA sequence: TGTGCCAGCAAGGGTGGGACTGTAACCTACGAGCAGTACTTC. Protein sequence: CASKGGTVTYEQYF.